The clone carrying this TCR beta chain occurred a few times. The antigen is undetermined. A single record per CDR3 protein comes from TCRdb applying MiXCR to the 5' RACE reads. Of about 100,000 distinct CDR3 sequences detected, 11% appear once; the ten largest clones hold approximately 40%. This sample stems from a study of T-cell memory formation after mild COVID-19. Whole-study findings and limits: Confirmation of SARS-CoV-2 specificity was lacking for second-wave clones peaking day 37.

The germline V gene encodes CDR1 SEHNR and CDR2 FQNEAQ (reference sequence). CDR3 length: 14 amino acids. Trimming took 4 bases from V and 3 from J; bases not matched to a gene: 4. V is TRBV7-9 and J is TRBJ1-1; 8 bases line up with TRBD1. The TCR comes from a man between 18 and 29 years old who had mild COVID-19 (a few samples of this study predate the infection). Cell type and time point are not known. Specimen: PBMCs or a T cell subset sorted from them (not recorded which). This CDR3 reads CASSSGQGDTEAFF. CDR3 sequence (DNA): TGTGCCAGCAGCTCCGGACAGGGAGACACTGAAGCTTTCTTT.